This T cell receptor (beta chain) is drawn from a study of graft-versus-host responses after intestinal transplantation. As to this clone: The antigen remains undetermined. The sample holds other DNA sequences that translate to the same CDR3.

The CDR3 is 14 amino acids. With 3 bases removed from V and 5 bases from J, the gap between germline ends came to 10 bases. CDR1 and CDR2 (germline): LNHDA, SQIVND (reference sequence). Some clones are missing from TCRdb's copy, which holds only in-frame ones; the method was immunoSEQ multiplex PCR. Here the sample spans fewer than 90,000 clones, less than 95% being singletons. The source is a human donor who was the organ donor for an intestinal transplant. This chain connects TRBV19 to TRBJ2-2, with D maybe TRBD2 (6 bases). The sample in question was unstimulated CD4+ T cells sorted from spleen or lymph node cells, obtained before transplant. As DNA, the CDR3 is TGTGCCAGTAGTATTGGTGGGGGGACCGGGGAGCTGTTTTTT. Translated, it gives CASSIGGGTGELFF.